This T cell receptor (beta chain) was found in a study of blood T cell repertoires in COVID-19. Overall study context: Samples representing acute and convalescent COVID-19 were sourced from the United States, Italy and Spain. In each case, the material was cDNA or gDNA derived from T cells, B-cell-depleted T cells, or PBMCs.

CDR3 length: 16 amino acids. CDR1 is LNHNV and CDR2 is YYDKDF in the germline V gene (reference sequence). J was trimmed by 0 bases and V by 1 base; bases with no gene match: 4. Original handling: Amplification from reference gene primers served as the basis for estimated nucleated cell counts. Repertoires were generated with immunoSEQ multiplex PCR, while TCRdb's copy carries only in-frame clones and drops some. The V and J calls and clone size are taken from that table; D and trimming were inferred from the DNA. The sample includes about 280,000 clones, 89% seen only once; the top ten take approximately 2.2%.

The genes are TRBV15 and TRBJ1-2, with 8 bases lining up with TRBD1. This receptor was taken from a man aged 45-65 years with acute or convalescent COVID-19. Specimen: peripheral blood. In DNA, the CDR3 is TGTGCCACCAGCAGAGGGGGGACAGGTGCTAACTATGGCTACACCTTC. Amino acid sequence: CATSRGGTGANYGYTF.